In this sample, the clone carrying this T cell receptor beta chain turned up once. Possible read error: a much larger clone is one base away. Newly diagnosed hyperthyroidism patients aged 18 to 65 years had disease lasting under 2 months. Pregnant or lactating patients were excluded, as were those with uncontrolled infection or other autoimmune disease. RNA transcripts served as the template for amplifying TCR beta CDR3 regions. With the HTBI primer set, the TCR CDR3 went through a first round of RT-PCR. TCRdb called the multiplex PCR reads again in MiXCR, with one record for every CDR3 protein. The data contain approximately 560,000 distinct CDR3 sequences, around 42% of them seen just once; the ten biggest clones take up about 7.9%. The sample is drawn from a study of T cells in Graves' hyperthyroidism and ophthalmopathy. Sequencing was done on a sample of peripheral blood or thyroid tissue (not recorded which). The source of this sequence is a woman under 30 with Graves' hyperthyroidism.

The CDR3 bases are TGTGCCAGCAATGACATCGGGCAGGGCGGAAACACCATATATTTT. Protein: CASNDIGQGGNTIYF. This chain joins TRBV6-1 and TRBJ1-3; D might be TRBD1 (5 bases). V was pared by 7 bases and J by 4 bases, with 17 bases between. Germline V gene data show CDR1 as MNHNS and CDR2 as SASEGT. The CDR3 consists of 15 residues.